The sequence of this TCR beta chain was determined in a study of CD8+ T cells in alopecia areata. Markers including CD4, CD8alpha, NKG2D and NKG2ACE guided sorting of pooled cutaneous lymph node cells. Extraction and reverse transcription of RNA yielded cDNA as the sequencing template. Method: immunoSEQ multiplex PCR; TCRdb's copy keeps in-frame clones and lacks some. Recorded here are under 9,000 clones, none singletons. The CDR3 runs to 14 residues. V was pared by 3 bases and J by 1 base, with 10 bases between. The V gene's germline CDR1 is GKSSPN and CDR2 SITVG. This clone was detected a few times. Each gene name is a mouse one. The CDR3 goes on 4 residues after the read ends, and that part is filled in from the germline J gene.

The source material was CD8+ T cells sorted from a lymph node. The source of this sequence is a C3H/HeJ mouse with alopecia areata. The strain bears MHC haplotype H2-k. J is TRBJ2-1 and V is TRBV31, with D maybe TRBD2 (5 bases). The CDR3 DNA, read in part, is TGTGCCTGGAGGACTGCGGGGAACTATGCT. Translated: CAWRTAGNYA. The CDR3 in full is CAWRTAGNYAEQFF.